The 5 T cell receptor beta chains in this list originate from one sample, sequenced in a study of T cells after yellow fever vaccination. Each CDR3 protein is one row after TCRdb ran MiXCR on the 5' RACE reads. The sample has 150,000 to 200,000 distinct CDR3 sequences; approximately 9.7% are singletons. The sequencing used CD8+ T cells sorted from PBMCs, collected 45 days after the yellow fever booster vaccination. The receptors stem from a man aged 18-30 years who received the YFV17D yellow fever vaccine.

J is TRBJ2-5 and V is TRBV5-6; unclear D gene. CDR1 and CDR2 from the germline V gene are SGHDT and YYEEEE. This CDR3 has 14 residues. V was shortened by 0 bases and J by 5 bases, with 11 bases between the two germline ends. CDR3 nucleotides: TGTGCCAGCAGCTTGGATGTTGGGTGGGAGACCCAGTACTTC. Translation gives CASSLDVGWETQYF.

The chain is built from TRBV19 and TRBJ2-2, with a tentative D call TRBD2 (5 bases). Germline values: CDR1 LNHDA, CDR2 SQIVND (reference sequence). Between the trimmed V and J ends, which lost 5 bases and 2 bases, there was a span of 9 bases. This CDR3 comprises 14 residues. The CDR3 protein is CASSPGYNTGELFF. The CDR3 region has the DNA TGTGCCAGTAGTCCGGGATATAACACCGGGGAGCTGTTTTTT.

CDR3 DNA sequence: TGCAGTGCTAGAGAAGACTACGAACGCTTCTCCTACAATGAGCAGTTCTTC. Translating it yields CSAREDYERFSYNEQFF. The chain combines TRBV20-1 with TRBJ2-1; the D gene is possibly TRBD2 (5 bases). This CDR3 is 17 amino acids long. The V end lost 0 bases, the J end lost 0 bases, and 15 bases lay between the germline ends. CDR1 is DFQATT and CDR2 is SNEGSKA in the germline V gene (reference sequence).

This chain links TRBV11-2 with TRBJ2-6; no clear D. The CDR3 consists of 16 residues. The V gene lost 5 bases and the J gene lost 0 bases, with 11 bases spanning the gap. The germline CDR1 and CDR2 sequences are SGHAT and FQNNGV. The DNA of the CDR3 is TGTGCCAGCAGCGCGCTCGAAAGCTCTGGGGCCAACGTCCTGACTTTC. Translation gives CASSALESSGANVLTF.

This clonotype has just a few counts. The rearrangement joins TRBV30 to TRBJ1-2; D might be TRBD1 (5 bases). Germline CDR1 and CDR2: GTSNPN and SVGIG (reference sequence). The ends were cut back, 1 base at V and 4 bases at J, with 13 bases in the middle. The CDR3 consists of 14 residues. CDR3 protein: CAWSESGTLYGYTF. CDR3 DNA sequence: TGTGCCTGGAGTGAGTCCGGGACCCTCTATGGCTACACCTTC.